This is a list of T cell receptor beta chains from one sample in a study of blood T cell repertoires in COVID-19. Some clones are missing from TCRdb's copy, which holds only in-frame ones; the method was immunoSEQ multiplex PCR. The sample shows about 55,000 clones, over 75% of them seen only once. Sequenced material: peripheral blood. These TCRs come from a human donor with active COVID-19. The donor label of this sample is uncertain. Both conserved end residues are part of each CDR3. D genes are given only for firm matches. Not every row has a clone size; where given, it reads once, few, many or a size class.

D gene	V gene	J gene	clone size	CDR3 DNA	CDR3 protein
NA	TRBV11-2	TRBJ1-1	once	TGTGCCAGCAGCTTCCAGGGAAACACTGAAGCTTTCTTT	CASSFQGNTEAFF
NA	TRBV6-1	TRBJ1-1	NA	TGTGCCAGCAGTGAGACTTGGAACACTGAAGCTTTCTTT	CASSETWNTEAFF
TRBD1	TRBV14	TRBJ2-3	once	TGTGCCAGCACCCTTACAGGGGTTAGCACAGATACGCAGTATTTT	CASTLTGVSTDTQYF
NA	TRBV7-6	TRBJ2-2	NA	TGTGCCAGCAGCCCTCGGTGGGGGGATGACACCGGGGAGCTGTTTTTT	CASSPRWGDDTGELFF
NA	TRBV4-1	TRBJ2-7	NA	TGCGCCAGCAGCCAACCCCCGGAAGGGGGGGGGACCTACGAGCAGTACTTC	CASSQPPEGGGTYEQYF
TRBD2	TRBV7-9	TRBJ2-7	NA	TGTGCCAGCAGCCCGGGGGGGTACGAGCAGTACTTC	CASSPGGYEQYF
NA	TRBV7-9	TRBJ2-7	once	TGTGCCAGCAGCTTAGTGCGGGAAGGAGCCTACGAGCAGTACTTC	CASSLVREGAYEQYF
NA	TRBV29-1	TRBJ1-6	NA	TGCAGCGTGTCCGTGGGGCAGCCAAATTCACCCCTCCACTTT	CSVSVGQPNSPLHF
NA	TRBV4-3	TRBJ2-1	once	TGCGCCAGCAGCCAAGGGGAGACTGCCTACAATGAGCAGTTCTTC	CASSQGETAYNEQFF
TRBD2	TRBV29-1	TRBJ2-7	few	TGCAGCGTTGAAAAGGCGGGAGAAGCCTACGAGCAGTACTTC	CSVEKAGEAYEQYF
NA	TRBV7-8	TRBJ2-2	NA	TGTGCCAGCAGCTTAGATGATGGTTTTGGGGCAACCGGGGAGCTGTTTTTT	CASSLDDGFGATGELFF
NA	TRBV27	TRBJ2-7	NA	TGTGCCAGCAGTTCGTGGACAGATCGAAACGAGCAGTACTTC	CASSSWTDRNEQYF
TRBD2	TRBV5-4	TRBJ2-1	NA	TGTGCCAGCAGCCAAGCGGGAGGTTCCTACAATGAGCAGTTCTTC	CASSQAGGSYNEQFF
NA	TRBV19	TRBJ2-6	NA	TGTGCCAGTAGTCCACTCTCTGGGGCCAACGTCCTGACTTTC	CASSPLSGANVLTF
NA	TRBV5-1	TRBJ1-6	NA	TGCGCCAGCAGCTTGGGACAGTCCCCTAATTCACCCCTCCACTTT	CASSLGQSPNSPLHF
NA	TRBV7-9	TRBJ2-2	NA	TGTGCCAGCAGCTTAGAGGGGGTAACCGGGGAGCTGTTTTTT	CASSLEGVTGELFF
NA	TRBV5-5	TRBJ2-5	NA	TGTGCCAGCAGCTTGGGGCAGGGCGGTGGAGAGACCCAGTACTTC	CASSLGQGGGETQYF
NA	TRBV25-1	TRBJ2-1	NA	TGTGCCAGCAGTGGAGGTGGAGGGGGGGCCTTCTCCTACAATGAGCAGTTCTTC	CASSGGGGGAFSYNEQFF
NA	TRBV3-1/TRBV3-2	TRBJ2-1	NA	TGTGCCAGCAGCCAAGATGGTAGGACTGTCTACAATGAGCAGTTCTTC	CASSQDGRTVYNEQFF
TRBD1	TRBV27	TRBJ2-3	NA	TGTGCCAGCAGTTATCTAACGGACAGGGTTAGCACAGATACGCAGTATTTT	CASSYLTDRVSTDTQYF
NA	TRBV5-4	TRBJ2-7	NA	TGTGCCAGCAGCTTTTCGACAGAAGTCTACGAGCAGTACTTC	CASSFSTEVYEQYF
NA	TRBV7-2	TRBJ2-3	NA	TGTGCCAGCAGCTTAGGGGGGCCAGATACGCAGTATTTT	CASSLGGPDTQYF
TRBD2	TRBV7-2	TRBJ2-1	once	TGTGCCAGCAGCTCCATCCTCCCACAACTAGCGGGAGGGTGGAATGAGCAGTTCTTC	CASSSILPQLAGGWNEQFF
TRBD1	TRBV3-1/TRBV3-2	TRBJ2-1	NA	TGTGCCACCGGAGGGGACAGGGGCTACAATGAGCAGTTCTTC	CATGGDRGYNEQFF
NA	TRBV5-6	TRBJ1-1	NA	TGTGCCAGCAGCTTGGACCTGGGGGCCGAAACTGAAGCTTTCTTT	CASSLDLGAETEAFF
TRBD1	TRBV11-2	TRBJ2-2	NA	TGTGCCAGCAGCGCGGACAGGGCGGGGACCGGGGAGCTGTTTTTT	CASSADRAGTGELFF
NA	TRBV19	TRBJ1-2	NA	TGTGCCAGTAGTATAGGGGGGCTTTATGGCTACACCTTC	CASSIGGLYGYTF
TRBD1	TRBV4-1	TRBJ2-7	NA	TGCGCCAGCAGCCAAGTTCCGGGACAGGGGGCCTACGAGCAGTACTTC	CASSQVPGQGAYEQYF
TRBD2	TRBV4-1	TRBJ2-1	once	TGCGCCAGCAGCCTCCGGACTAGCAACGATGAGCAGTTCTTC	CASSLRTSNDEQFF
TRBD2	TRBV5-1	TRBJ2-7	once	TGCGCCAGCAGCTCCTCTAGCGGGGCCTACGAGCAGTACTTC	CASSSSSGAYEQYF
NA	TRBV4-1	TRBJ2-1	NA	TGCGCCAGCAGCCAAGCGACAGTGTACAATGAGCAGTTCTTC	CASSQATVYNEQFF
NA	TRBV2	TRBJ1-4	few	TGTGCCAGCATGACCCGGGGAGGAGTTAGTCCAACTAATGAAAAACTGTTTTTT	CASMTRGGVSPTNEKLFF
NA	TRBV30	TRBJ2-1	NA	TGTGCTTCACGTATTATGAGTTCCTACAATGAGCAGTTCTTC	CASRIMSSYNEQFF
TRBD1	TRBV30	TRBJ1-2	NA	TGTGCCTGGGAGGGGACAGGGTATGGCTACACCTTC	CAWEGTGYGYTF
TRBD1	TRBV19	TRBJ2-4	NA	TGTGCCAGTAGAGACAGGGGGGTATCCAAAAACATTCAGTACTTC	CASRDRGVSKNIQYF
TRBD1	TRBV27	TRBJ1-5	NA	TGTGCCAGCAGCCGAGGGACAGGGGATTTTCAGCCCCAGCATTTT	CASSRGTGDFQPQHF
NA	TRBV9	TRBJ2-7	once	TGTGCCAGCAGCCCCCTGCCCCAGGATTTATACGAGCAGTACTTC	CASSPLPQDLYEQYF
TRBD1	TRBV5-8	TRBJ2-1	NA	TGTGCCAGCAGCCTTTTGGACAGGGAAGGGCATGAGCAGTTCTTC	CASSLLDREGHEQFF
TRBD1	TRBV5-8	TRBJ1-5	NA	TGTGCCAGCAGCACCGGGACAGGGGGCTATCAGCCCCAGCATTTT	CASSTGTGGYQPQHF
TRBD1	TRBV5-1	TRBJ2-2	NA	TGCGCCAGCAGCATAAGAGGGACAGGTTATGCGGGGAACACCGGGGAGCTGTTTTTT	CASSIRGTGYAGNTGELFF
TRBD1	TRBV6-5	TRBJ1-2	once	TGTGCCAGCAGGGGGGTAAACAGGGGACAGGGCTACACCTTC	CASRGVNRGQGYTF